This is a list of T cell receptor beta chains from one sample in a study of control samples from healthy donors and cancer patients. Repertoires were generated with immunoSEQ multiplex PCR, while TCRdb's copy carries only in-frame clones and drops some. The table records approximately 100,000 clones, 90% of them present only once. The sample was blood. Receptors originate from a human donor in good health. The donor label of this sample is uncertain. CDR3s include the opening cysteine and the closing phenylalanine or tryptophan. The D gene is left open where the match is weak. Clone size is not always given. Where it is, it says once, few, many or a class for expanded clones.

cdr3_length	clone_size	v_call	j_call	d_call	cdr3_nt	cdr3_aa
13	NA	TRBV3-1/TRBV3-2	TRBJ2-1	NA	TGTGCCAGCAGCCAAGTTCTTGACACGAAGCAGTTCTTC	CASSQVLDTKQFF
15	NA	TRBV5-1	TRBJ1-4	TRBD1	TGCGCCAGCAGCGACAGGGGGGCAACTAATGAAAAACTGTTTTTT	CASSDRGATNEKLFF
16	NA	TRBV7-2	TRBJ2-5	TRBD2	TGTGCCAGCAGCCAGGCGACGCGGGGGGGCCGGGCGACCCAGTACTTC	CASSQATRGGRATQYF
13	NA	TRBV2	TRBJ1-2	NA	TGTGCCAGCAGTGAGGCCACAGACTATGGCTACACCTTC	CASSEATDYGYTF
11	NA	TRBV7-5	TRBJ1-6	NA	TGTGTCAGAAGCTGTAATTCACCCCTCCACTTT	CVRSCNSPLHF
16	few	TRBV3-1/TRBV3-2	TRBJ1-2	TRBD1	TGTGCCAGCAGCCCCTCCCCCAGGGGGCAGAGCTATGGCTACACCTTC	CASSPSPRGQSYGYTF
13	few	TRBV28	TRBJ2-7	NA	TGTGCCAGCAGTTTCCAGGGACCCTACGAGCAGTACTTC	CASSFQGPYEQYF
13	NA	TRBV7-9	TRBJ1-5	NA	TGTGCCAGCAGTCAGGGGAAGGATCAGCCCCAGCATTTT	CASSQGKDQPQHF
18	NA	TRBV6-1	TRBJ1-6	TRBD1	TGTGCCAGCAGTGCTTGGGGACAGGGAGGCTCCTATAATTCACCCCTCCACTTT	CASSAWGQGGSYNSPLHF
14	few	TRBV5-1	TRBJ1-3	NA	TGCGCCAGCAGTCAAACCGGGACAGGAAACACCATATATTTT	CASSQTGTGNTIYF
14	NA	TRBV7-6	TRBJ2-2	NA	TGTGCCAGCAGCCGGTCGGGGAACACCGGGGAGCTGTTTTTT	CASSRSGNTGELFF
14	NA	TRBV6-5	TRBJ2-2	NA	TGTGCCAGCAGCCCCGGGACACACACCGGGGAGCTGTTTTTT	CASSPGTHTGELFF
12	NA	TRBV11-2	TRBJ2-7	NA	TGTGCCAGCAGCTTAGGTCGTCGGGAGCAGTACTTC	CASSLGRREQYF
15	NA	TRBV20-1	TRBJ2-2	NA	TGCAGTGCTAGTCGTGCTCAGGGGGGCACCGGGGAGCTGTTTTTT	CSASRAQGGTGELFF
14	NA	TRBV4-1	TRBJ2-5	NA	TGCGCCAGCAGCCAAGTACCTAGCGTGGAGACCCAGTACTTC	CASSQVPSVETQYF
15	NA	TRBV6-5	TRBJ1-3	NA	TGTGCCAGCAGGGAGGACACTGTGATCGGAAACACCATATATTTT	CASREDTVIGNTIYF
16	NA	TRBV7-8	TRBJ1-3	NA	TGTGCCAGCAGCTTGAGGGGACACCTCTCTGGAAACACCATATATTTT	CASSLRGHLSGNTIYF
13	NA	TRBV6-4	TRBJ1-2	NA	TGTGCCAGCAGCCAGGGGCCCTCCTCTGGCTACACCTTC	CASSQGPSSGYTF